The rows below give T cell receptor beta chains drawn from one sample of a study of blood T cell repertoires in COVID-19. Repertoires were generated with immunoSEQ multiplex PCR, while TCRdb's copy carries only in-frame clones and drops some. The sample lists about 250,000 clones, about four fifths occurring once. Sequencing was performed on peripheral blood. These TCRs come from a man aged 35-49 years with active or convalescent COVID-19. The CDR3 runs from the conserved cysteine through the conserved F or W. The D gene is left open where the match is weak. Clone size is stated in some rows and not others, as once, few, many or a class when expanded.

CDR3aa: CASSYMEVNQPQHF; CDR3nt: TGTGCCAGCAGTTATATGGAGGTGAATCAGCCCCAGCATTTT; len: 14; d_gene: -; j_gene: TRBJ1-5; abundance: -; v_gene: TRBV6-6
CDR3aa: CASSPTPTGKTNYGYTF; CDR3nt: TGTGCCAGCAGCCCGACCCCGACAGGCAAAACTAACTATGGCTACACCTTC; len: 17; d_gene: -; j_gene: TRBJ1-2; abundance: -; v_gene: TRBV4-2
CDR3aa: CAWSVPPDSKNF; CDR3nt: TGTGCCTGGAGTGTTCCCCCGGACAGTAAAAATTTT; len: 12; d_gene: -; j_gene: TRBJ1-3; abundance: once; v_gene: TRBV30
CDR3aa: CASSEDGTANNQPQHF; CDR3nt: TGTGCCAGCAGTGAAGATGGGACAGCAAACAATCAGCCCCAGCATTTT; len: 16; d_gene: TRBD1; j_gene: TRBJ1-5; abundance: -; v_gene: TRBV2
CDR3aa: CASSLSSGTSYNEQFF; CDR3nt: TGTGCCAGCTCACTCTCTAGCGGGACGTCCTACAATGAGCAGTTCTTC; len: 16; d_gene: TRBD2; j_gene: TRBJ2-1; abundance: -; v_gene: TRBV18
CDR3aa: CASSSEGQFF; CDR3nt: TGTGCCAGCAGTTCAGAGGGGCAGTTCTTC; len: 10; d_gene: -; j_gene: TRBJ2-1; abundance: -; v_gene: TRBV6-5
CDR3aa: CASSGVAEGGTQYF; CDR3nt: TGTGCCAGCAGCGGAGTGGCGGAAGGGGGGACCCAGTACTTC; len: 14; d_gene: -; j_gene: TRBJ2-5; abundance: once; v_gene: TRBV7-8
CDR3aa: CASSHGRFKDNEQFF; CDR3nt: TGCGCCAGCAGCCACGGCAGGTTCAAGGACAATGAGCAGTTCTTC; len: 15; d_gene: -; j_gene: TRBJ2-1; abundance: once; v_gene: TRBV4-1
CDR3aa: CASSLTSDYGYTF; CDR3nt: TGTGCCAGCAGTTTAACCAGTGACTATGGCTACACCTTC; len: 13; d_gene: -; j_gene: TRBJ1-2; abundance: few; v_gene: TRBV12-3/TRBV12-4
CDR3aa: CASRGATDTQYF; CDR3nt: TGTGCCAGCAGGGGAGCAACAGATACGCAGTATTTT; len: 12; d_gene: -; j_gene: TRBJ2-3; abundance: -; v_gene: TRBV2
CDR3aa: CSGGRVDEAFF; CDR3nt: TGCAGCGGCGGCAGGGTTGATGAAGCTTTCTTT; len: 11; d_gene: -; j_gene: TRBJ1-1; abundance: -; v_gene: TRBV29-1
CDR3aa: CASSRGRDRGADTQYF; CDR3nt: TGTGCCAGCAGTCGGGGTCGAGACAGGGGAGCAGATACGCAGTATTTT; len: 16; d_gene: TRBD1; j_gene: TRBJ2-3; abundance: -; v_gene: TRBV3-1/TRBV3-2
CDR3aa: CASSSTGGGEAFF; CDR3nt: TGTGCCAGCAGCTCCACGGGGGGTGGCGAGGCTTTCTTT; len: 13; d_gene: -; j_gene: TRBJ1-1; abundance: -; v_gene: TRBV12-3/TRBV12-4
CDR3aa: CASGASGSWANNEQFF; CDR3nt: TGTGCCAGCGGGGCTAGCGGGAGTTGGGCGAACAATGAGCAGTTCTTC; len: 16; d_gene: TRBD2; j_gene: TRBJ2-1; abundance: -; v_gene: TRBV4-2
CDR3aa: CASSLPTGANYEQYF; CDR3nt: TGTGCCAGCAGCCTACCGACAGGGGCCAACTACGAGCAGTACTTC; len: 15; d_gene: TRBD1; j_gene: TRBJ2-7; abundance: -; v_gene: TRBV7-8
CDR3aa: CASSGGVDEQYF; CDR3nt: TGTGCCAGCAGCGGGGGGGTTGACGAGCAGTACTTC; len: 12; d_gene: TRBD2; j_gene: TRBJ2-7; abundance: -; v_gene: TRBV7-9